The clone carrying this T cell receptor beta chain came up many times. Its target is not known. The data are from a study of T cells after yellow fever vaccination. Broader study findings: Among primary-vaccination clones, most reappeared after the booster, at just under 98% for CD4 and about 90% for CD8.

Trimming cost V 6 bases and J 1 base; bases outside gene matches: 0. This CDR3 contains 13 residues. In making TCR cDNA, 5'RACE template switching added a universal primer site and UMIs to it. Each CDR3 protein is one row after TCRdb ran MiXCR on the 5' RACE reads. Here the sample spans around 65,000 distinct CDR3 sequences, around 6.2% being singletons. The chain joins TRBV12-3 or TRBV12-4 to TRBJ1-1, with 9 bases lining up with TRBD1. This receptor was identified in a man aged 18 to 30 who received the YFV17D yellow fever vaccine. Source: CD4+ T cells sorted from PBMCs, taken more than 14 days after the first yellow fever vaccination. CDR3 nucleotide sequence: TGTGCCAGCAGGGACAGGGGGAACACTGAAGCTTTCTTT. Translating it yields CASRDRGNTEAFF.